This TCR beta chain emerged from a study of T cell responses to AZD1222 COVID-19 vaccine. Study summary: Some second doses came at about 4 weeks and others at about 12 weeks; these were pooled.

The germline gives CDR1 MNHEY, CDR2 SVGAGI. After removal of 5 bases from V and 2 bases from J, the junction contained 3 bases not matched to a gene. The CDR3 is made up of 14 amino acids. Sequencing was performed with immunoSEQ multiplex PCR; in TCRdb, only in-frame clones are kept and a portion is missing. This sample carries 150,000 or so clones, 90% to 95% of them seen once, and the ten largest clones take more than 1.3%. Comments on this clone: Its target is unknown.

Whole-study findings and limits: The study identified only five to seven AZD1222 recipients as seropositive at baseline. White British people made up most donors, females outnumbered males, and clonal diversity was possibly underestimated. The reported proportion of spike-specific TCRs targeting unmutated variant regions was nearly half.

This chain connects TRBV6-5 to TRBJ1-5; 7 bases match TRBD1. The source material was peripheral blood, sampled on day 0 of AZD1222 vaccination. This TCR derives from an adult in good health. In nucleotides, the CDR3 is TGTGCCAGCAGTAGAGGGACAGGCAATCAGCCCCAGCATTTT. This gives the protein CASSRGTGNQPQHF.